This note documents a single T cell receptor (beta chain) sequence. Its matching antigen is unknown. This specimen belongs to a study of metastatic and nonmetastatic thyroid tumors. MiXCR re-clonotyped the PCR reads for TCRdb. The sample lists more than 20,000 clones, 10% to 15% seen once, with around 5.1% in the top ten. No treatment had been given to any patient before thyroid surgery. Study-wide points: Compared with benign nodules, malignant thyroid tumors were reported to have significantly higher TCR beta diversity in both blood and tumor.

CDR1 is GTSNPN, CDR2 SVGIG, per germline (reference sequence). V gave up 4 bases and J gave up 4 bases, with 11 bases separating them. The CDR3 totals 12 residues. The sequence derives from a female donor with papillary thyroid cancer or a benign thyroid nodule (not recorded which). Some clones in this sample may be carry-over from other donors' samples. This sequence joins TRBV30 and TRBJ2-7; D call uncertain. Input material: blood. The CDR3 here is CAWILRWYEQYF. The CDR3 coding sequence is TGTGCCTGGATTTTACGATGGTACGAGCAGTACTTC.